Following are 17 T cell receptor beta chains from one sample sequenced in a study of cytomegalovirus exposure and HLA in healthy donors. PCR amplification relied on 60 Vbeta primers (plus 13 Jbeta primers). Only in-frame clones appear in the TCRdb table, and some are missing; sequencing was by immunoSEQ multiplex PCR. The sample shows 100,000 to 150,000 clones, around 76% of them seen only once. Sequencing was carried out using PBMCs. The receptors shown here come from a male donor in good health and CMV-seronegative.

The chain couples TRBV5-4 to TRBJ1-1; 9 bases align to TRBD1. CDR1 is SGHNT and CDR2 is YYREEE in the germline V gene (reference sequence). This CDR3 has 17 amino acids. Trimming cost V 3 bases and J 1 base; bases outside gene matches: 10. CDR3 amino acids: CASSSGTGSKRNTEAFF. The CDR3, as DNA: TGTGCCAGCAGCTCCGGGACAGGGAGCAAACGGAACACTGAAGCTTTCTTT.

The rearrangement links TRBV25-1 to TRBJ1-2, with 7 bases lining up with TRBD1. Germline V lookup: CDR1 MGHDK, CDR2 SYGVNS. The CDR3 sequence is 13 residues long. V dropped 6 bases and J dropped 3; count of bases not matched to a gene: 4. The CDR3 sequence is CASRGQADYGYTF. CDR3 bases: TGTGCCAGCAGAGGACAGGCAGACTATGGCTACACCTTC.

CDR3 in amino acids: CASSDFSGGVGTQYF. The CDR3 nucleotides read TGTGCCAGCAGTGATTTTAGCGGGGGGGTTGGGACCCAGTACTTC. The chain carries TRBV6-1 and TRBJ2-5, with TRBD2 identical over 11 bases. The CDR3 covers 15 residues. With V trimmed by 3 bases and J by 7 bases, 7 bases remained unmatched. CDR1 MNHNS and CDR2 SASEGT come from the germline V gene.

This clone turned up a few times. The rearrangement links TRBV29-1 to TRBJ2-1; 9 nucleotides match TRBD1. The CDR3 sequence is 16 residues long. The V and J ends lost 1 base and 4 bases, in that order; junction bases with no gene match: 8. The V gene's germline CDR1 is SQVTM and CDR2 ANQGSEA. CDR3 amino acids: CSVEVPGQGRYNEQFF. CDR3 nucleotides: TGCAGCGTTGAAGTTCCGGGACAGGGCAGGTACAATGAGCAGTTCTTC.

CDR3 DNA sequence: TGTGCCAGCAGCTTAAAAGGGGTACCGGGTCGCGAGCAGTACTTC. This encodes CASSLKGVPGREQYF. This chain uses TRBV11-1 with TRBJ2-7; perhaps TRBD1 as D (5 bases). The ends were cut back, 2 bases at V and 6 bases at J, with 17 bases in the middle. The CDR3 is 15 residues long. Looked up from germline, CDR1 is SGHAT and CDR2 is FQDESV (reference sequence).

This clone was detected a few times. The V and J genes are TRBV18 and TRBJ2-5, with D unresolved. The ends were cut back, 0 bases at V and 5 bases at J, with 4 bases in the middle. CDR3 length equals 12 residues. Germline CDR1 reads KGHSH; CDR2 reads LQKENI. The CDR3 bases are TGTGCCAGCTCACCACCCGGGGAGACCCAGTACTTC. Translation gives CASSPPGETQYF.

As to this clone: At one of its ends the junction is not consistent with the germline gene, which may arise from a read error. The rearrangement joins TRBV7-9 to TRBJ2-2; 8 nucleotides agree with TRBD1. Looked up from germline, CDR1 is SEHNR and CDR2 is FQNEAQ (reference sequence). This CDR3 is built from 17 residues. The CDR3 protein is CSSRQNPGQANTGELFF. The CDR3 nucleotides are TGTTCCAGCAGGCAAAATCCGGGACAGGCGAACACCGGGGAGCTGTTTTTT.

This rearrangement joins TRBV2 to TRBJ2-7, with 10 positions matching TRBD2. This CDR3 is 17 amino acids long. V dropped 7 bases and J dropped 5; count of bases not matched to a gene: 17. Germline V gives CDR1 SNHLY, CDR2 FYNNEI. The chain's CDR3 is CASTLQPRVAGGHEQYF. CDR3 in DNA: TGTGCCAGCACCCTCCAGCCCAGAGTAGCGGGGGGCCACGAGCAGTACTTC.

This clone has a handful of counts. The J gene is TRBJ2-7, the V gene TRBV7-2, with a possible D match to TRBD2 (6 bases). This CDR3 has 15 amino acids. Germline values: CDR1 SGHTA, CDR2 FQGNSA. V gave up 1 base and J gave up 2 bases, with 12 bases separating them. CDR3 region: CASSLEPLAAYEQYF. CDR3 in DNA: TGTGCCAGCAGCTTAGAACCACTAGCCGCCTACGAGCAGTACTTC.

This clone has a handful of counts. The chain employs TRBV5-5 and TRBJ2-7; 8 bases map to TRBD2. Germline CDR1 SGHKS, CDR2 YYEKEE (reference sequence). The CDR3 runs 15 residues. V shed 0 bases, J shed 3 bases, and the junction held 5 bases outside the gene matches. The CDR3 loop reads CASSLERGGVYEQYF. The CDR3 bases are TGTGCCAGCAGCTTGGAACGGGGGGGCGTCTACGAGCAGTACTTC.

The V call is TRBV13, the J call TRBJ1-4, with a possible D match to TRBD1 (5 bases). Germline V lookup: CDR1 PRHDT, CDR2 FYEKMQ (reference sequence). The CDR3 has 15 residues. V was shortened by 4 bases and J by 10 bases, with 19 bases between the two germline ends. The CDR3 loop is CASSSRERARGKLFF. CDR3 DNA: TGTGCCAGCAGCTCCAGGGAGCGGGCACGGGGAAAACTGTTTTTT. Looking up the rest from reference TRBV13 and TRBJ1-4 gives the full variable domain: AAGVIQSPRHLIKEKRETATLKCYPIPRHDTVYWYQQGPGQDPQFLISFYEKMQSDKGSIPDRFSAQQFSDYHSELNMSSLELGDSALYFCASSSRERARGKLFFGSGTQLSVL.

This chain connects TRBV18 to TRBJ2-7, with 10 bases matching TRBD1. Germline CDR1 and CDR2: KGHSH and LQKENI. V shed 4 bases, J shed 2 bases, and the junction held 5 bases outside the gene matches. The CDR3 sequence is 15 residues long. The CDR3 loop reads CASSQAGQGAYEQYF. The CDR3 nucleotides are TGTGCCAGCTCACAGGCCGGACAGGGGGCCTACGAGCAGTACTTC.

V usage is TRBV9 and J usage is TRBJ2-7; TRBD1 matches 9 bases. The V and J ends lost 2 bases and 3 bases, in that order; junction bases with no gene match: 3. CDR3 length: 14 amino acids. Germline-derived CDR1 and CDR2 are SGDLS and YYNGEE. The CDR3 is CASSVEDRGYEQYF. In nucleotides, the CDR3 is TGTGCCAGCAGCGTGGAGGACAGGGGCTACGAGCAGTACTTC.

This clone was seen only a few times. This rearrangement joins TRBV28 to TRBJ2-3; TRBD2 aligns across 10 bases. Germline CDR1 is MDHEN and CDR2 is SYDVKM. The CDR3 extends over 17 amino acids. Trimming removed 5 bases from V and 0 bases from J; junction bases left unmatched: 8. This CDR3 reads CASSPGLAAYSTDTQYF. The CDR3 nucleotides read TGTGCCAGCAGTCCCGGACTAGCGGCTTATAGCACAGATACGCAGTATTTT.

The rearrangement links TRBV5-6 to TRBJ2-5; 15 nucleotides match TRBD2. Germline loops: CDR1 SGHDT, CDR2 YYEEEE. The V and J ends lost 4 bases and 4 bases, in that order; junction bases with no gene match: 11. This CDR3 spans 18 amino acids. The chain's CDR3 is CASSPRGLAGGTGETQYF. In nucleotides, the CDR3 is TGTGCCAGCAGCCCTAGGGGACTAGCGGGAGGTACCGGAGAGACCCAGTACTTC.

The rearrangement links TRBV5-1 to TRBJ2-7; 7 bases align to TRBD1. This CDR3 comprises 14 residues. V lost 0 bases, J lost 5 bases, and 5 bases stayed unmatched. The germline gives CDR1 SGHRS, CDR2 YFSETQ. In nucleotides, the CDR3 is TGCGCCAGCAGCTTGGGACAGGGTCGCGACGAGCAGTACTTC. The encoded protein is CASSLGQGRDEQYF.

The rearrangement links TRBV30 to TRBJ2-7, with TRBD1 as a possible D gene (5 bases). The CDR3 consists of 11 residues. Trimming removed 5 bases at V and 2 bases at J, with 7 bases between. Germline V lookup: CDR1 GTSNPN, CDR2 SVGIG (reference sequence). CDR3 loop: CAWATAYEQYF. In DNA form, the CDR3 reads TGTGCCTGGGCGACAGCCTACGAGCAGTACTTC. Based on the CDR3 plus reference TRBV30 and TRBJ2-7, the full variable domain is SQTIHQWPATLVQPVGSPLSLECTVEGTSNPNLYWYRQAAGRGLQLLFYSVGIGQISSEVPQNLSASRPQDRQFILSSKKLLLSDSGFYLCAWATAYEQYFGPGTRLTVT.